The 31 T cell receptor beta chains presented below share a single source sample, sequenced in a study of blood T cell repertoires in COVID-19. The table came from immunoSEQ multiplex PCR; TCRdb's copy has only in-frame clones and leaves some out. Of 200,000 to 300,000 clones in the sample, around nine tenths were seen once. The sample taken for sequencing was peripheral blood. These receptors were taken from a woman aged 60-75 years who had recovered from COVID-19.

The chain links TRBV5-1 to TRBJ1-6, with TRBD1 matching over 7 bases. Germline V gives CDR1 SGHRS, CDR2 YFSETQ. Trimming removed 0 bases from V and 7 bases from J; junction bases left unmatched: 7. The CDR3 is made up of 16 amino acids. CDR3 bases: TGCGCCAGCAGCTTGGACGTGGGGGACAGAAATTCACCCCTCCACTTT. Residues: CASSLDVGDRNSPLHF.

V is TRBV5-3 and J is TRBJ1-2, with D possibly matching TRBD1 (6 bases). TRBV5-3 is placed among ORFs of uncertain function. The CDR3 totals 16 residues. Deletions cut 0 bases from V and 2 bases from J, with 14 bases between. The CDR3 DNA reads TGTGCCAGAAGCTTGGGAACAGGGAAGATCAACTATGGCTACACCTTC. It codes for CARSLGTGKINYGYTF.

The chain joins TRBV19 to TRBJ1-1; no definite D call. Germline loops: CDR1 LNHDA, CDR2 SQIVND (reference sequence). The germline V and J ends were trimmed by 1 base and 5 bases, with 17 bases remaining between them. The CDR3 extends over 16 amino acids. The DNA of the CDR3 is TGTGCCAGTAGTATAGCCAGGACGGGAGGTTGGACTGAAGCTTTCTTT. Translated: CASSIARTGGWTEAFF.

This clone was found a few times. At the DNA level, this CDR3 is encoded by other sequences in the same sample as well. The chain combines TRBV7-2 with TRBJ2-7; 11 nucleotides line up with TRBD2. Germline assignment: CDR1 SGHTA and CDR2 FQGNSA. V dropped 1 base and J dropped 0; count of bases not matched to a gene: 5. The CDR3 consists of 17 residues. The CDR3 loop reads CASSLVAGGLSSYEQYF. CDR3 coding DNA: TGTGCCAGCAGCTTAGTAGCGGGGGGGCTGAGCTCCTACGAGCAGTACTTC.

The V and J genes are TRBV11-1 and TRBJ2-6; TRBD2 might be the D (6 bases). V was clipped by 1 base and J by 2 bases, with 6 bases between them. Germline V lookup: CDR1 SGHAT, CDR2 FQDESV (reference sequence). CDR3 length: 15 amino acids. The CDR3 nucleotides read TGTGCCAGCAGCTTAGGCGGGGCTGGGGCCAACGTCCTGACTTTC. This translates into CASSLGGAGANVLTF.

Here the CDR3 reads CASSLEAGGPSTDTQYF. DNA of the CDR3: TGTGCCAGCAGCTTGGAAGCGGGGGGCCCTAGCACAGATACGCAGTATTTT. J is TRBJ2-3 and V is TRBV5-8, with TRBD2 matching over 9 bases. The V gene's germline CDR1 is SGHTS and CDR2 YDEGEE. With 0 bases clipped from V and 0 bases from J, the junction kept 5 bases outside the gene matches. The CDR3 has 17 amino acids.

This clone has only one observation. The chain couples TRBV7-9 to TRBJ2-2; 13 positions agree with TRBD2. CDR1 and CDR2 (germline): SEHNR, FQNEAQ (reference sequence). J was trimmed by 6 bases and V by 6 bases; bases with no gene match: 7. This CDR3 has 16 amino acids. The CDR3 protein is CASRTAGTSGAGELFF. CDR3 DNA sequence: TGTGCCAGCAGGACCGCCGGGACTAGCGGGGCCGGGGAGCTGTTTTTT.

The rearrangement uses TRBV2 and TRBJ1-3; 10 nucleotides match TRBD1. The CDR3 is 14 residues long. Germline V gene lookup returns CDR1 SNHLY and CDR2 FYNNEI. J gave up 4 bases and V 7 bases, and 4 bases lay outside the gene matches. The CDR3 DNA is TGTGCCAGCAAACAGGACAGGGGGGGAAACACCATATATTTT. This sequence encodes CASKQDRGGNTIYF.

The chain uses TRBV19 and TRBJ1-6; 9 positions agree with TRBD1. Germline V lookup: CDR1 LNHDA, CDR2 SQIVND (reference sequence). CDR3 length: 16 amino acids. Losses at the gene ends were 4 bases for V and 9 bases for J; bases not matched to a gene: 10. The CDR3 loop reads CASSKGGTGRGSPLHF. CDR3 nucleotide sequence: TGTGCCAGTAGTAAAGGCGGGACAGGGAGGGGTTCACCCCTCCACTTT. Drawing the rest from reference TRBV19 and TRBJ1-6, the complete variable domain is DGGITQSPKYLFRKEGQNVTLSCEQNLNHDAMYWYRQDPGQGLRLIYYSQIVNDFQKGDIAEGYSVSREKKESFPLTVTSAQKNPTAFYLCASSKGGTGRGSPLHFGNGTRLTVT.

The chain combines TRBV6-5 with TRBJ2-7; D not resolved. The CDR3 is 13 residues long. Looked up from germline, CDR1 is MNHEY and CDR2 is SVGAGI. Between the trimmed V and J ends, which lost 6 bases and 0 bases, there was a span of 9 bases. CDR3 residues: CASRPQISYEQYF. The CDR3 region has the DNA TGTGCCAGCAGACCACAGATCTCCTACGAGCAGTACTTC.

The chain links TRBV14 to TRBJ2-5, with 11 bases fitting TRBD2. CDR3 length: 16 residues. The germline V gene has CDR1 SGHDN and CDR2 FVKESK. The trim removed 4 bases at V and 1 base at J, leaving 5 bases unmatched. CDR3 nucleotide sequence: TGTGCCAGCAGCCGGGGTAGCGGGGGGGTCCAAGAGACCCAGTACTTC. Its protein is CASSRGSGGVQETQYF.

The V and J genes are TRBV7-6 and TRBJ2-3; 9 bases align to TRBD1. The CDR3 consists of 15 residues. The V gene end was trimmed by 5 bases and the J gene end by 4 bases; junction bases not matched to a gene: 7. The germline CDR1 and CDR2 sequences are SGHVS and FNYEAQ. The CDR3 here is CASSQDRGKADTQYF. The CDR3, as DNA: TGTGCCAGCAGCCAGGACAGGGGCAAGGCAGATACGCAGTATTTT.

The sample holds one count of this clone. The chain uses TRBV19 and TRBJ2-1, with 7 bases lining up with TRBD1. The length of the CDR3 is 15 residues. The germline CDR1 and CDR2 sequences are LNHDA and SQIVND (reference sequence). J lost 8 bases, V lost 5 bases, and 12 bases had no gene match. The CDR3 sequence is CASSEQRGQMDEQFF. The DNA for the CDR3 is TGTGCCAGTAGTGAGCAAAGGGGGCAAATGGATGAGCAGTTCTTC.

The chain links TRBV3-1 (or the pseudogene TRBV3-2) to TRBJ1-2, with D possibly TRBD1 on 6 matching bases. Trimming left V 5 bases short and J 4 bases short, with 20 bases between. The CDR3 covers 16 residues. Per germline, CDR1 LGHDT and CDR2 YNNKEL (reference sequence). In DNA form, the CDR3 reads TGTGCCAGCAGCTGGATAGGGCAGGGACAAGGCTATGGCTACACCTTC. It yields the protein CASSWIGQGQGYGYTF.

The genes are TRBV6-5 and TRBJ1-3; D remains unclear. The germline V gene encodes CDR1 MNHEY and CDR2 SVGAGI. The V end was cut by 7 bases, the J end by 1 base, with 11 bases between. This CDR3 contains 14 residues. CDR3 sequence: CASIMQASGNTIYF. The CDR3 nucleotides read TGTGCCAGCATAATGCAGGCTTCTGGAAACACCATATATTTT.

The CDR3 DNA sequence: TGTGCCAGTAGTACGACCCAGGGCACTGAAGCTTTCTTT. Its translation is CASSTTQGTEAFF. The chain recombines TRBV19 with TRBJ1-1; D perhaps matches TRBD1 (5 bases). The germline gives CDR1 LNHDA, CDR2 SQIVND (reference sequence). Deletions cut 4 bases from V and 4 bases from J, with 10 bases between. The CDR3 length is 13 residues.

The chain links TRBV5-4 to TRBJ2-4; 8 nucleotides line up with TRBD1. The ends lost 5 bases at V and 15 bases at J; junction bases unmatched: 19. CDR3 length: 15 amino acids. Germline assignment: CDR1 SGHNT and CDR2 YYREEE (reference sequence). The CDR3 here is CASSPTGTGGPSPYF. CDR3 nucleotides: TGTGCCAGCAGTCCGACCGGGACAGGTGGTCCCAGCCCGTACTTC.

This sequence joins TRBV2 and TRBJ2-1, with TRBD2 matching 12 bases. The germline CDR1 and CDR2 sequences are SNHLY and FYNNEI. There are 16 residues in the CDR3. V shed 7 bases, J shed 8 bases, and the junction held 12 bases outside the gene matches. CDR3 DNA: TGTGCCAGCAAAAAAGGGGCTAGCGGGGGGGCTCATGAGCAGTTCTTC. Protein product: CASKKGASGGAHEQFF.

The V and J genes are TRBV19 and TRBJ2-5, with a possible D match to TRBD1 (6 bases). CDR3 length: 16 residues. Germline CDR1 is LNHDA and CDR2 is SQIVND (reference sequence). The V and J ends lost 3 bases and 4 bases respectively, with 18 bases between them. In DNA form, the CDR3 reads TGTGCCAGTAGTATCGGCGGCAGGGGTATTGGAGAGACCCAGTACTTC. As protein: CASSIGGRGIGETQYF. The variable domain in full, completed from reference TRBV19 and TRBJ2-5, reads DGGITQSPKYLFRKEGQNVTLSCEQNLNHDAMYWYRQDPGQGLRLIYYSQIVNDFQKGDIAEGYSVSREKKESFPLTVTSAQKNPTAFYLCASSIGGRGIGETQYFGPGTRLLVL.

This clone was seen many times. V usage is TRBV4-2 and J usage is TRBJ1-1, with a tentative D call TRBD1 (5 bases). Germline V gene lookup returns CDR1 LGHNA and CDR2 YNFKEQ. The germline V and J ends were trimmed by 1 base and 4 bases, with 16 bases remaining between them. The CDR3 extends over 16 amino acids. Here the CDR3 DNA reads TGTGCCAGCAGCCAAGGTCAGGGAAGATATAGCACTGAAGCTTTCTTT. Protein sequence: CASSQGQGRYSTEAFF.

The rearrangement joins TRBV2 to TRBJ1-4; no reliable D call. The CDR3 is made up of 10 amino acids. Trimming shortened V by 8 bases and J by 15 bases, and 13 bases separated the two germline ends. Germline V gives CDR1 SNHLY, CDR2 FYNNEI. This chain's CDR3 is CASQRSVMFF. CDR3 DNA: TGTGCCAGCCAGCGTTCTGTGATGTTTTTT.

The chain is built from TRBV15 and TRBJ2-7; possible D gene TRBD2, 5 bases. Germline CDR1 and CDR2: LNHNV and YYDKDF (reference sequence). Trimming took off 3 bases at V and 1 base at J, with 7 bases between the two ends. CDR3 length equals 13 residues. The CDR3 spells CATSSGDSYEQYF. The DNA for the CDR3 is TGTGCCACCAGCAGCGGGGATTCCTACGAGCAGTACTTC.

The chain carries TRBV7-3 and TRBJ2-2, with 7 bases fitting TRBD2. This CDR3 contains 14 residues. Germline assignment: CDR1 SGHTA and CDR2 FQGTGA. Germline trimming cut 7 bases from V and 7 bases from J; bases unmatched to any gene: 9. As DNA, the CDR3 is TGTGCCAGCAACCCAGCGGGACGCGGCGGGGAGCTGTTTTTT. Translating it yields CASNPAGRGGELFF. The full variable domain, rest sourced from reference TRBV7-3 and TRBJ2-2, is GAGVSQTPSNKVTEKGKYVELRCDPISGHTALYWYRQSLGQGPEFLIYFQGTGAADDSGLPNDRFFAVRPEGSVSTLKIQRTERGDSAVYLCASNPAGRGGELFFGEGSRLTVL.

This CDR3 is CASSLAFSRAYEQYF. CDR3 nucleotides: TGTGCCAGCAGCTTAGCGTTTTCCAGGGCATACGAGCAGTACTTC. This chain connects TRBV7-8 to TRBJ2-7; tentative D call: TRBD1 (5 bases). The V and J ends lost 0 bases and 4 bases respectively, with 13 bases between them. Germline V CDR1 and CDR2: SGHVS, FQNEAQ. The CDR3 loop spans 15 amino acids. Full variable domain (outside the CDR3, taken from reference TRBV7-8 and TRBJ2-7): GAGVSQSPRYKVAKRGQDVALRCDPISGHVSLFWYQQALGQGPEFLTYFQNEAQLDKSGLPSDRFFAERPEGSVSTLKIQRTQQEDSAVYLCASSLAFSRAYEQYFGPGTRLTVT.

This chain joins TRBV6-5 and TRBJ1-2; 8 bases are shared with TRBD1. The CDR3 is 15 amino acids. With V trimmed by 6 bases and J by 1 base, 7 bases remained unmatched. CDR1 MNHEY and CDR2 SVGAGI come from the germline V gene. CDR3 amino acids: CASRKTGALNYGYTF. As DNA, the CDR3 is TGTGCCAGCAGAAAGACAGGGGCGCTTAACTATGGCTACACCTTC.

The chain recombines TRBV9 with TRBJ2-3, with TRBD1 as a possible D gene (5 bases). Trimming stripped 4 bases from V and 2 bases from J, with 14 bases between. This CDR3 is built from 15 residues. Germline V gives CDR1 SGDLS, CDR2 YYNGEE. Here the CDR3 DNA reads TGTGCCAGCAGCCCTCGGACATGGGCCACAGATACGCAGTATTTT. It yields the protein CASSPRTWATDTQYF.

The chain joins TRBV7-3 to TRBJ1-2; 7 bases are shared with TRBD1. V lost 5 bases, J lost 2 bases, and 20 bases stayed unmatched. The CDR3 is made up of 19 amino acids. CDR1 is SGHTA and CDR2 is FQGTGA in the germline V gene. CDR3 region: CASSPKPTGTVDVNYGYTF. The CDR3 DNA reads as TGTGCCAGCAGCCCCAAACCCACCGGGACAGTCGATGTGAACTATGGCTACACCTTC.

The V and J genes are TRBV23-1 and TRBJ2-1, with 9 bases identical to TRBD1. TRBV23-1 is assigned to the ORF class and has an uncertain function. This CDR3 spans 14 amino acids. J lost 12 bases, V lost 4 bases, and 10 bases had no gene match. In DNA, the CDR3 is TGCGCCAGCAGTCCGGGACAGGGAGGAGAGGGGCAGTTCTTC. Translation: CASSPGQGGEGQFF.

This chain uses TRBV2 with TRBJ2-3; maybe TRBD2 (6 bases). This CDR3 has 15 amino acids. The V gene lost 8 bases and the J gene lost 4 bases, with 19 bases spanning the gap. Germline V gene sequence: CDR1 SNHLY, CDR2 FYNNEI. The CDR3 spells CASGWAGSPADTQYF. The CDR3 coding sequence is TGTGCCAGCGGGTGGGCGGGGTCGCCGGCAGATACGCAGTATTTT.

This clone was counted between two and nine times. The CDR3 DNA reads TGTGCCAGCAGCTTGCCCAGACCCGGGCCTCAGGGCCAAGAGACCCAGTACTTC. Amino acid sequence: CASSLPRPGPQGQETQYF. The chain couples TRBV5-4 to TRBJ2-5; possibly TRBD1 for D (5 bases). CDR3 length: 18 amino acids. Between the trimmed V and J ends, which lost 1 base and 1 base, there was a span of 20 bases. From germline, CDR1 is SGHNT and CDR2 YYREEE (reference sequence).

The chain employs TRBV20-1 and TRBJ2-1; 8 bases line up with TRBD2. Germline CDR1 DFQATT, CDR2 SNEGSKA (reference sequence). The CDR3 is made up of 11 amino acids. The trim removed 0 bases at V and 15 bases at J, leaving 4 bases unmatched. The CDR3 spells CSARDKAGVFF. The CDR3 coding sequence is TGCAGTGCTAGAGATAAAGCGGGGGTGTTCTTC.